This T cell receptor beta chain emerged from a study of cytomegalovirus exposure and HLA in healthy donors (dated 2017 in TCRdb). Describing the broader study: An earlier analysis of roughly 630 of the donors reported 250 to 300 Gb of sequence data and around 120 million unique TCR beta sequences from about 200 million T cells. About 280 gigabases of sequencing data and around 80 million unique TCR sequences made up an early release that covered some 640 HLA-typed donors. Of the roughly 400 genotyped donors, approximately 80% fell in the genetic ancestry cluster associated with self-reported Caucasian donors. The study was designed to test whether signatures of past pathogen exposure could be identified by cataloging public T cell receptors. Using immunosequencing, the study profiled T cell repertoires from 640 or so subjects and related those repertoires to cytomegalovirus serostatus. Along with the approximately 600-subject first cohort, a separate validation cohort of over 90 different subjects was used. High-throughput TCR immunosequencing, statistical association of individual TCRs with disease status, and machine learning were combined to predict cytomegalovirus infection status. A later analysis re-examined previously published TCR beta repertoires from 610 or so donors and added high-resolution HLA genotyping to investigate patterns of TCR occurrence. Rather than drawing on any new phenotypic data, the later analysis identified candidate immune exposures from TCR beta sequences and the way those sequences occurred across donors. In an earlier analysis of several hundred of the donors, high-throughput TCR beta sequencing was used to judge whether each TCR beta V gene segment behaved as functional or pseudogenic. Donor age, sex, ethnicity and CMV serostatus were collected together with the repertoire data. A later genetic analysis used genome-wide SNP genotypes for about 65% of the roughly 670 donors, treating that subset as a discovery cohort. All discovery cohort repertoires had been generated on a single sequencing platform. HLA typing covered class I and class II loci at four-digit resolution. The number of donors typed differed by locus, with 629-630 for A, B, C, DRB1 and DQB1, more than 500 for DQA1, approximately 570 for DPA1, and 450 to 480 for DPB1. Roughly 5 DR-DQ haplotypes were treated as single units for association and clustering because of strong linkage in the cohort. Across 398 genotyped donors of the cohort, an average of roughly 200,000 unique TCR beta nucleotide sequences per donor were sequenced, and approximately 19% of those sequences were non-productive. Overall study results and their limits: In a later analysis, the rate of TCR association differed among HLA loci, with DRB1 alleles having the most associated TCRs and HLA-C alleles having the fewest. A later analysis found that most CMV-associated TCR beta chains appeared HLA-restricted, with HLA associations seemingly driven largely by CMV exposure. A later genetic analysis associated a missense DCLRE1C variant with V-gene and J-gene trimming of TCR beta chains, and an independent cohort replicated the association. Because HLA typing was unavailable for some donors at each locus, only the typed subset was used in association tests. Linkage disequilibrium might explain the correlated functional status among segregating V segments, but an unknown experimental factor could not be ruled out. Specific HLA alleles were associated with roughly 17,000 TCR beta sequences at a false discovery rate of 0.05 in a later analysis. Because counts were too low, more than 15 rarely observed V segments, including chromosome 9 orphons, were excluded from the earlier analysis of 587 of the donors. Assigning TCR associations to individual alleles was difficult when HLA alleles, especially DR and DQ, strongly co-occurred. Some IMGT-functional V segments, including TRBV6-2 and TRBV6-3, could not be distinguished by the 87-base-pair reads and were therefore excluded. A further reported finding was that TCR beta sequences accurately predicted the HLA-A and HLA-B alleles for most subjects in the first cohort. A later genetic analysis reported fewer N-insertions in productive TCRs among donors in an Asian-associated ancestry cluster than the roughly 620-donor mean. A few of the identified cytomegalovirus-associated TCR beta chains were confirmed in vitro to be specific for cytomegalovirus antigens. CMV serostatus was the only immune exposure information available for the cohort. The presence/absence analyses assumed that sequencing depth was roughly uniform across donors, and that assumption may not be true. Cytomegalovirus status was reported to be diagnosed by the classifier with high specificity and sensitivity in both the original and validation cohorts. According to a later analysis, parvovirus B19, influenza, CMV and Epstein-Barr virus appeared linked to several top co-occurrence clusters. According to the authors, the approach could potentially be generalized to other disease states and immunological phenotypes. In a later analysis, HLA-associated TCR beta chains were found to be more clonally expanded and to have lower generation probabilities than equally common non-associated chains. A cluster of highly shared sequence variants was judged likely to be a technical artifact of the sequencing pipeline. In this cohort, only TCR beta chains were sequenced, and detectable features were limited by the absence of alpha or paired-chain data. Across donors, most TCR sequences were observed very rarely, whereas some public TCRs were present in many individuals. A total of 150 or so TCR beta chains were listed by the study as associated with cytomegalovirus. Broadly in line with IMGT annotations, most TCR beta V segments showed up in productive rearrangements about 87% or about 30% of the time in an earlier analysis of approximately 600 of the donors.

The germline V gene gives CDR1 as WSHSY and CDR2 as SAAADI. The CDR3, from cysteine to phenylalanine, totals 16 residues. CDR3 DNA only is kept here, 48 bases in frame from base 1. Trimming costs V 3 bases and J 2 bases, and their ends lie 14 bases apart. Points on this clone: Its antigen is currently not known. No base-level quality is on record; no much larger clone is a single base apart.

The library was built by means of the immunoSEQ multiplex PCR assay. A mixture of 60 forward primers for TCR Vbeta segments and 13 reverse primers for TCR Jbeta segments was used in the multiplex PCR. The CDR3 region of rearranged TCR beta genes was amplified from genomic DNA by a multiplex PCR assay. The Illumina HiSeq System was used to sequence the amplified TCR beta libraries as 87-base-pair reads. As for how the authors treated the data: A later analysis counted 75 million to 100 million unique TCR beta chains across the 670 or so repertoires, and around 9.9 million of these chains were shared by at least two donors. To remove PCR and sequencing errors, raw reads were error-corrected and collapsed into unique sequences using a nearest-neighbor algorithm that merged closely related sequences. To assign V, D and J gene segments, CDR3 sequences were aligned to IMGT reference sequences. For a sequence to be retained, a match of at least six nucleotides to both a V gene segment and a J gene segment was required. Rearrangements were called productive when the CDR3 lacked stop codons and stayed in frame with V and J; all others were non-productive. CDR3 was defined by IMGT convention, running from the second conserved V-encoded cysteine to the conserved J-encoded phenylalanine. Sequences without an unambiguous match to a single V gene segment were excluded from the earlier analysis of about 640 of the donors. An earlier analysis of about 600 of the donors called V segments functional above 56.7% productive rearrangements and segregating when the between-donor standard deviation exceeded 5%. A statistical classification framework was built to diagnose cytomegalovirus status from the catalog of TCR beta chain sequences. In a later analysis, TCR nucleotide sequences were compared against IMGT/GENE-DB human TR gene sequences so that V and J genes could be assigned. The TCRdist pipeline was used in a later analysis to assign CDR3 sequences and most-parsimonious VDJ recombination scenarios. In a later analysis, each TCR beta chain was defined by its CDR3 amino acid sequence together with its V-gene family, and reads without a unique V-gene family were excluded. As a way to deal with suspected cross-contamination and a sequencing artifact, a later analysis dropped nearly 600 nucleotide sequences that were highly shared and had low generation probability. For each public chain, a later analysis derived a clonal expansion index from normalized ranks of inferred template counts within each repertoire. In a later analysis, generation probabilities were computed with a VDJ recombination model fitted to out-of-frame rearrangements, and the resulting probabilities were checked against IGoR. Hypergeometric tests were used in a later analysis to score TCR-TCR, TCR-HLA and TCR-CMV co-occurrence, with a repertoire-size bias correction applied to the TCR pairs. A later analysis estimated false discovery rates by permuting HLA or CMV assignments 20 times. A later analysis grouped co-occurring TCRs with DBSCAN, adding TCRdist sequence similarity when clustering within HLA-allele-positive subsets. For co-occurrence clustering, repertoires with fewer than 30,000 or more than 120,000 public chains were excluded, along with four to six repertoires with anomalous nucleotide sharing. Held by TCRdb, this immuneACCESS table contains in-frame sequences only and omits some clones. Under half of the omission traces to an unresolved V gene where checked; the cause of the rest is unknown. That table supplies the V and J calls and clone size; D and trimming were determined from the DNA. For this sample there are 95,000 or so clones; roughly 79% appear just once. The leading ten clones occupy 4.2% of the sample.

In total, fewer than 750 healthy bone marrow donors made up the cohort. At the time of sampling, every cohort member was nominally healthy, though immune exposures that went unrecorded were likely present. The donor tested CMV seropositive, placing the donor among the 250 to 350 seropositive members of the cohort. Every donor gave a peripheral blood sample, and the peripheral blood mononuclear cells from that sample were used for TCR beta sequencing. The Qiagen DNeasy Blood Extraction Kit was used to extract genomic DNA from the blood cell samples. The rearranged chain carries TRBV10-2 and TRBJ1-3; a weak D assignment points to TRBD1 (6 bases agree). The origin of this receptor is a woman between 65 and 79 years old in good health and CMV-seropositive. What was sequenced was PBMCs. The DNA sequence follows: TGCGCCAGCAGTGATATATTAGGACAGCCTGGAAACACCATATATTTT. It translates to CASSDILGQPGNTIYF.